This T cell receptor (beta chain) was sequenced in a study of PD-L1 blockade in urothelial cancer. Study overall: Prior chemotherapy in patients spanned 0 to 3 regimens. Findings and limits, study-wide: Expansion of tumor-associated blood clones at 3 weeks was greater in durable-benefit patients. Lower pretreatment blood TCR clonality, under the median, predicted better survival, researchers reported.

With regard to this clone: As yet, its antigen is unknown.

This table comes from immunoSEQ multiplex PCR, and its TCRdb copy is limited to in-frame clones, with some not included. This table has about 38,000 clones, approximately 90% appearing once. Trimming cost V 1 base and J 0 bases, with 6 bases left between them. CDR1 is LGHNA and CDR2 is YNFKEQ in the germline V gene. This CDR3 is 15 amino acids long. This clonotype originated in a man in his 60s with urothelial cancer. The sample consisted of PBMCs, taken around atezolizumab (anti-PD-L1) treatment. This sequence joins TRBV4-2 and TRBJ2-2; D is unclear. The CDR3 nucleotides read TGTGCCAGCAGCCAAGGCGGTGCGAACACCGGGGAGCTGTTTTTT. Amino acids: CASSQGGANTGELFF.